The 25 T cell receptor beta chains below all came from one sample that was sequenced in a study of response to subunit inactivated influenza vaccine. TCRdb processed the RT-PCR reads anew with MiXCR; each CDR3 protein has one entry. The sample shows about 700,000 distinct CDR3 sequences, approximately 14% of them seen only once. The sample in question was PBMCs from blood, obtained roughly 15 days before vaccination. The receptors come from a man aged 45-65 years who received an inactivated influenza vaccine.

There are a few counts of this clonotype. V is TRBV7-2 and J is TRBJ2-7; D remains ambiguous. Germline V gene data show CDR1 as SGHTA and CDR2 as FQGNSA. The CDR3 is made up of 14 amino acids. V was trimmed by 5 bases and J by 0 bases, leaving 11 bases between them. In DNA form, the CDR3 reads TGTGCCAGCAGCCCCGTCCGGACCTCCTACGAGCAGTACTTC. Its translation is CASSPVRTSYEQYF.

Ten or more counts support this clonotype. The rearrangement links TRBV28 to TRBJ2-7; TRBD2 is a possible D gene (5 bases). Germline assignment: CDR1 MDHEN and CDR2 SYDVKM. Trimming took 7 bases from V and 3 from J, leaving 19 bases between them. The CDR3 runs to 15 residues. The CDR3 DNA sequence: TGTGCCAGCATTCAGGACTTTGGATCCGGCTACGAGCAGTACTTC. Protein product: CASIQDFGSGYEQYF.

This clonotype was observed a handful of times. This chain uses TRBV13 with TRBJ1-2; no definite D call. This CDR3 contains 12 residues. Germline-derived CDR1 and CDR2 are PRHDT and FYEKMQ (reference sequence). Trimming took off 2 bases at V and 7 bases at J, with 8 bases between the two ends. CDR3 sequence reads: CASSLSGFGYTF. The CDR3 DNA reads TGTGCCAGCAGCTTATCGGGGTTTGGCTACACCTTC.

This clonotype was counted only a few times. For the CDR3, the DNA is TGCAGTGCTAGCCGGACTAGCGGGCGGTACAATGAGCAGTTCTTC. Protein product: CSASRTSGRYNEQFF. This chain links TRBV20-1 with TRBJ2-1, with TRBD2 identical over 11 bases. The CDR3 is made up of 15 amino acids. Losses at the gene ends were 3 bases for V and 4 bases for J; bases not matched to a gene: 5. Germline CDR1 is DFQATT and CDR2 is SNEGSKA (reference sequence).

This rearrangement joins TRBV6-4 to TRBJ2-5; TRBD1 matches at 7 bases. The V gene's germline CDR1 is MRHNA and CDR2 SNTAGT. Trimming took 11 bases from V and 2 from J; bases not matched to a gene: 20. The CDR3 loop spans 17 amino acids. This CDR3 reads CACCFYQFRDRQETQYF. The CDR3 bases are TGTGCCTGCTGTTTCTATCAGTTTCGGGACAGACAAGAGACCCAGTACTTC.

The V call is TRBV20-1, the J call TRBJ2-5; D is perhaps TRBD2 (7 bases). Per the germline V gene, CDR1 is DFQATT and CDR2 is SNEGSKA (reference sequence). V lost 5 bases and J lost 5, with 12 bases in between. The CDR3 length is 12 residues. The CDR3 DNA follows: TGCAGTGCTTGGGGGGGGGGCGAGACCCAGTACTTC. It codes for CSAWGGGETQYF.

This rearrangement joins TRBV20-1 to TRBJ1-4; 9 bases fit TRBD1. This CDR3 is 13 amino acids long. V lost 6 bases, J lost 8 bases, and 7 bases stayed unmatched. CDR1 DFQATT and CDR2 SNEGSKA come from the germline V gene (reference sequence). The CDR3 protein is CSARTGADEKLFF. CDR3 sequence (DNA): TGCAGTGCCCGGACAGGGGCAGACGAAAAACTGTTTTTT.

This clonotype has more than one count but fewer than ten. The CDR3 protein is CASTLSGTAYNEQFF. CDR3 DNA: TGTGCCAGCACTCTGTCCGGGACAGCCTACAATGAGCAGTTCTTC. The chain is built from TRBV12-3 or TRBV12-4 and TRBJ2-1, with 7 bases fitting TRBD1. V gave up 7 bases and J gave up 2 bases; unmatched junction bases: 8. This CDR3 has 15 residues.

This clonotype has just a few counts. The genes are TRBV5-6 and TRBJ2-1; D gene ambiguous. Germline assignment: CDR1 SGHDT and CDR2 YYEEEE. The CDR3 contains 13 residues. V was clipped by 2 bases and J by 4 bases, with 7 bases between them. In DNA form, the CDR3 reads TGTGCCAGCAGCTTCACAGTATACAATGAGCAGTTCTTC. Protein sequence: CASSFTVYNEQFF.

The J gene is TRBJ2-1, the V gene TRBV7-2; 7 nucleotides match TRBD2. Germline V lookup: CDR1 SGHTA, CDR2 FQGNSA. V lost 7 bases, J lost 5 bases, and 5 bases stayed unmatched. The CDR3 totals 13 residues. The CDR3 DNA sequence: TGTGCCAGCATAAGGGGAGGGGACAATGAGCAGTTCTTC. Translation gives CASIRGGDNEQFF.

The DNA of the CDR3 is TGTGCCAGCAGCTTACAGTCAGGAGAGAGCCAGCCCCAGCATTTT. Its protein product is CASSLQSGESQPQHF. V usage is TRBV7-2 and J usage is TRBJ1-5; D gene unclear. This CDR3 region has 15 residues. V lost 2 bases to trimming and J lost 7 bases, with 15 bases between them. Per germline, CDR1 SGHTA and CDR2 FQGNSA. Variable domain in full (rest from reference TRBV7-2 and TRBJ1-5): GAGVSQSPSNKVTEKGKDVELRCDPISGHTALYWYRQSLGQGLEFLIYFQGNSAPDKSGLPSDRFSAERTGGSVSTLTIQRTQQEDSAVYLCASSLQSGESQPQHFGDGTRLSIL.

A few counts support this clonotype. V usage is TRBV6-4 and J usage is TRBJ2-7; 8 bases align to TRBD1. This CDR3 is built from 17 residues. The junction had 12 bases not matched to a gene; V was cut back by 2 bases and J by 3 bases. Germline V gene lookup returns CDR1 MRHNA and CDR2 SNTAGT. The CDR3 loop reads CASSDTGTGRGGYEQYF. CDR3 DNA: TGTGCCAGCAGTGACACCGGGACAGGCCGTGGCGGCTACGAGCAGTACTTC.

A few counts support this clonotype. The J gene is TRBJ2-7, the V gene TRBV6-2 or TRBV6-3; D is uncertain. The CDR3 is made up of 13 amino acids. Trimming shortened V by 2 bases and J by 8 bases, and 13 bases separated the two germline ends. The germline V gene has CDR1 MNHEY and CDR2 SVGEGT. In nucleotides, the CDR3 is TGTGCCAGCAGTTACGAGATAAGGTACCAGCAGTACTTC. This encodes CASSYEIRYQQYF.

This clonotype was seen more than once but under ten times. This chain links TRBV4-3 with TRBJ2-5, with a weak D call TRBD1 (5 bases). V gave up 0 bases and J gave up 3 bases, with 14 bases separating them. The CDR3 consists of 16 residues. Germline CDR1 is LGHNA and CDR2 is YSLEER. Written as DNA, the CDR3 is TGCGCCAGCAGCCAAGAATTAGCAGGGTTTGAAGAGACCCAGTACTTC. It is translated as CASSQELAGFEETQYF.

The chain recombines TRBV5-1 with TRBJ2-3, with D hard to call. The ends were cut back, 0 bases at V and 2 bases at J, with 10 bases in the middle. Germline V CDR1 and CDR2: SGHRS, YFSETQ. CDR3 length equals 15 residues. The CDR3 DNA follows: TGCGCCAGCAGCTTGGCCCCGTCGTCCACAGATACGCAGTATTTT. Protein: CASSLAPSSTDTQYF. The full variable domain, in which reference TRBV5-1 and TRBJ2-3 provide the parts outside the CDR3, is KAGVTQTPRYLIKTRGQQVTLSCSPISGHRSVSWYQQTPGQGLQFLFEYFSETQRNKGNFPGRFSGRQFSNSRSEMNVSTLELGDSALYLCASSLAPSSTDTQYFGPGTRLTVL.

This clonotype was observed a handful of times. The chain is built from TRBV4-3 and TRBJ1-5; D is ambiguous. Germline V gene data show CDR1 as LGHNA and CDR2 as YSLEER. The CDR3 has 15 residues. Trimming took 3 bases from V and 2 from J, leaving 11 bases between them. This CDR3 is CASSQGRSGNQPQHF. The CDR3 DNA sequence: TGCGCCAGCAGCCAGGGTAGATCGGGCAATCAGCCCCAGCATTTT.

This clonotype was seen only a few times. CDR3 in DNA: TGTGCCAGCTCACAGAGGGCCCCCGGGACGGGTCAGCCCCAGCATTTT. Protein sequence: CASSQRAPGTGQPQHF. The chain joins TRBV18 to TRBJ1-5; D perhaps matches TRBD1 (5 bases). The V gene lost 4 bases and the J gene lost 6 bases, with 19 bases spanning the gap. This CDR3 is 16 amino acids long. CDR1 and CDR2 from the germline V gene are KGHSH and LQKENI. The complete variable domain, with remaining parts taken from reference TRBV18 and TRBJ1-5, reads NAGVMQNPRHLVRRRGQEARLRCSPMKGHSHVYWYRQLPEEGLKFMVYLQKENIIDESGMPKERFSAEFPKEGPSILRIQQVVRGDSAAYFCASSQRAPGTGQPQHFGDGTRLSIL.

CDR3 sequence (DNA): TGCAGTGCTAGCAATAGCGTCCGGAACAATGAGCAGTTCTTC. It encodes CSASNSVRNNEQFF. The chain couples TRBV20-1 to TRBJ2-1; D might be TRBD2 (5 bases). Trimming pared 3 bases from V and 5 bases from J, leaving 14 bases between. CDR3 length: 14 residues. Germline V gene lookup returns CDR1 DFQATT and CDR2 SNEGSKA (reference sequence).

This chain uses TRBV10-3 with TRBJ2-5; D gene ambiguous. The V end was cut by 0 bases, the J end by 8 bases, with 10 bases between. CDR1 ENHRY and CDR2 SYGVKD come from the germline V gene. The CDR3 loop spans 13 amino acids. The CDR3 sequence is CAISESSVRTQYF. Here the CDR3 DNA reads TGTGCCATCAGTGAGTCGTCCGTTCGTACCCAGTACTTC.

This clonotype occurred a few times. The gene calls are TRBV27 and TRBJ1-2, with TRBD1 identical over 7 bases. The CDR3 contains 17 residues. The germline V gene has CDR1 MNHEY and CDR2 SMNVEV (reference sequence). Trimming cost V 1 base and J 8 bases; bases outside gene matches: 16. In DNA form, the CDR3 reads TGTGCCAGCAGTTTATTACCCTTTCGACAGGGTCAGGGGGGCTACACCTTC. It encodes CASSLLPFRQGQGGYTF.

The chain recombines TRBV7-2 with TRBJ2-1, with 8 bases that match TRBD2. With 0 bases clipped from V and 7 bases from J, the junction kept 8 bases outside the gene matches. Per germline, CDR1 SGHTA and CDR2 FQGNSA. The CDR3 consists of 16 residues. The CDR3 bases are TGTGCCAGCAGCTTAGCCGGAGCGGGAGCTCGAAATGAGCAGTTCTTC. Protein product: CASSLAGAGARNEQFF.

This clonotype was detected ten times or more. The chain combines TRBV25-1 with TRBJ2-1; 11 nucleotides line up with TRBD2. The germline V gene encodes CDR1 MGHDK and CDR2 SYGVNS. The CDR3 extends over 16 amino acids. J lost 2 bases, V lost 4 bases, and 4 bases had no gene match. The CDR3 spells CASSAPGLAAYNEQFF. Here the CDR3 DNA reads TGTGCCAGCAGTGCCCCGGGACTAGCGGCCTACAATGAGCAGTTCTTC.

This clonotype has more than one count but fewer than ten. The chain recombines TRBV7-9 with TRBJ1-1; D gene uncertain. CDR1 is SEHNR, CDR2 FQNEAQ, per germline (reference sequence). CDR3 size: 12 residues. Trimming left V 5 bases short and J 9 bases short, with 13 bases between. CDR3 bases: TGTGCCAGCAGCCCGGGATCCACACAAGCTTTCTTT. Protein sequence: CASSPGSTQAFF.

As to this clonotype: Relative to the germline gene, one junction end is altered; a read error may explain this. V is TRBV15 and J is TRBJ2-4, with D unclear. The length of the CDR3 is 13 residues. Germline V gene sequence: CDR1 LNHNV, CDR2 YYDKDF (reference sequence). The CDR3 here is CATSGEAKNIQYF. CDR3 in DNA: TGTGCCACCAGCGGAGAGGCCAAAAACATTCAGTACTTC.

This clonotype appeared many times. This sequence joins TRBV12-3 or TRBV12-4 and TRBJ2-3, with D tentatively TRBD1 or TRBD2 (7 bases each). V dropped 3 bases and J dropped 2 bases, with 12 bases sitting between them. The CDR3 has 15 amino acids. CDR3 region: CASSLGGGDTDTQYF. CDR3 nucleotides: TGTGCCAGCAGTTTGGGAGGGGGCGACACAGATACGCAGTATTTT.